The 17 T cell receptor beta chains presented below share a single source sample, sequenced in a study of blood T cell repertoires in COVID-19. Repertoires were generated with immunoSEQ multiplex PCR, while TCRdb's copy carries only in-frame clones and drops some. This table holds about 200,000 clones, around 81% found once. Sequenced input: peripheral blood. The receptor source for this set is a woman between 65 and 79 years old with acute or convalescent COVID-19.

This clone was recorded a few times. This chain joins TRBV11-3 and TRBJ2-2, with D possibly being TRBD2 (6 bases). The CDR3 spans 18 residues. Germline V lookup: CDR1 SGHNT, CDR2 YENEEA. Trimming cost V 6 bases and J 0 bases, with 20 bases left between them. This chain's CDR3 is CASSSTFWDSPNTGELFF. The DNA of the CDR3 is TGTGCCAGCAGTTCTACGTTTTGGGACTCTCCGAACACCGGGGAGCTGTTTTTT.

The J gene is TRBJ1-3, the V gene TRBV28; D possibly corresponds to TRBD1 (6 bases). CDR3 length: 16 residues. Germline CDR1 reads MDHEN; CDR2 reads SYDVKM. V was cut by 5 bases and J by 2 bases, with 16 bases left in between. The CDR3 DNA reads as TGTGCCAGCAGTCCTGAGGGGAAGGGGGCTGGAAACACCATATATTTT. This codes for CASSPEGKGAGNTIYF.

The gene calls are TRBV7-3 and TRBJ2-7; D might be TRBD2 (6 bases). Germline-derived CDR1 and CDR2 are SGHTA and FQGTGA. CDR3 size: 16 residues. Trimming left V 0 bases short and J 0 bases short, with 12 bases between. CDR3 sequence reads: CASSLTGTDNSYEQYF. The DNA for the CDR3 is TGTGCCAGCAGCTTAACGGGGACTGATAACTCCTACGAGCAGTACTTC.

This CDR3 reads CASSEGQKQFF. Here the CDR3 DNA reads TGTGCCAGCAGTGAAGGGCAGAAGCAGTTCTTC. V usage is TRBV2 and J usage is TRBJ2-1; D remains unclear. Trimming cost V 1 base and J 11 bases, with 6 bases left between them. Germline-derived CDR1 and CDR2 are SNHLY and FYNNEI. The CDR3 loop spans 11 amino acids.

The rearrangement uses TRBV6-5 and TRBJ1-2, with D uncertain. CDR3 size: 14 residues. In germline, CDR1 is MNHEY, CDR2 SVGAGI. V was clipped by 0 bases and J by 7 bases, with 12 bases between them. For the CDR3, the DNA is TGTGCCAGCAGTTACTCGTACGGGGATGCTGGCTACACCTTC. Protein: CASSYSYGDAGYTF.

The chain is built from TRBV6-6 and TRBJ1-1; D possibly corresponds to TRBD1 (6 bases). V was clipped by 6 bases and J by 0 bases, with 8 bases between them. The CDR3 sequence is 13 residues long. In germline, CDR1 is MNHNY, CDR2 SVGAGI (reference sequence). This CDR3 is CASRDSMNTEAFF. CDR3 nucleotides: TGTGCCAGCAGGGACAGCATGAACACTGAAGCTTTCTTT.

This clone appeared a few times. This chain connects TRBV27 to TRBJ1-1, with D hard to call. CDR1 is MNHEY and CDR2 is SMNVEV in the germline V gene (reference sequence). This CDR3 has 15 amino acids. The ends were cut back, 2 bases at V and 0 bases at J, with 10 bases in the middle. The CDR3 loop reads CASSLQRKVNTEAFF. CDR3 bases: TGTGCCAGCAGTTTACAGCGAAAGGTGAACACTGAAGCTTTCTTT.

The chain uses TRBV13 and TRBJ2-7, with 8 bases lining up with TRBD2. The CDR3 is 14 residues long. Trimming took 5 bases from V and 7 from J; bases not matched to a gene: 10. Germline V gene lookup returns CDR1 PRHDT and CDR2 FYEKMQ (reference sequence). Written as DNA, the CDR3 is TGTGCCAGCAGCCCCGGGGGACTAGATAGGGAGCAGTACTTC. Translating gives CASSPGGLDREQYF.

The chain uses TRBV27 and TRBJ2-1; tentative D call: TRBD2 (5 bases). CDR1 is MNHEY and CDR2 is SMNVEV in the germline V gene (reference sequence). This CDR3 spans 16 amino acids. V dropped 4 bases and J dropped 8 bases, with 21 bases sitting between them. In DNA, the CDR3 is TGTGCCAGCAGTTCTCTAACGGCGGGTCCCCTCGATGAGCAGTTCTTC. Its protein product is CASSSLTAGPLDEQFF.

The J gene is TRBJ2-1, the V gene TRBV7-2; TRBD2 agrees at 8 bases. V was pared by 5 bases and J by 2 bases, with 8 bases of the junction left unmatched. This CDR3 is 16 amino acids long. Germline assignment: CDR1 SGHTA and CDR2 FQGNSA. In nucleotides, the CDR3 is TGTGCCAGCAGCCCCCCCGGGACTAGTCCCTACAATGAGCAGTTCTTC. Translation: CASSPPGTSPYNEQFF.

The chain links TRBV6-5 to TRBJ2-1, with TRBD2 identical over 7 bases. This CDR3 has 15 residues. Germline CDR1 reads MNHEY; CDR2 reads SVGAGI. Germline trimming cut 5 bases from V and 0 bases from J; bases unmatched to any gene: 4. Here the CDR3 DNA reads TGTGCCAGCAGTAGCGGGGAATACTCCTACAATGAGCAGTTCTTC. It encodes CASSSGEYSYNEQFF.

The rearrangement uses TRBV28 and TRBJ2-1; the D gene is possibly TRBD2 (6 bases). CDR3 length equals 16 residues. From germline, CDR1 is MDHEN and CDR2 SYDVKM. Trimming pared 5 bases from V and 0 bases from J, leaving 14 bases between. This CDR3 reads CASSPASASSYNEQFF. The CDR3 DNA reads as TGTGCCAGCAGTCCGGCTAGCGCGAGCTCCTACAATGAGCAGTTCTTC.

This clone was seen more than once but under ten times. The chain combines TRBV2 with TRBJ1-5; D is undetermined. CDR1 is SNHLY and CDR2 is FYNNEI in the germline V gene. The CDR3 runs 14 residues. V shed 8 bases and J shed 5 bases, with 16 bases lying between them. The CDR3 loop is CASDPRGGDQPQHF. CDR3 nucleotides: TGTGCCAGCGATCCCCGCGGAGGCGATCAGCCCCAGCATTTT.

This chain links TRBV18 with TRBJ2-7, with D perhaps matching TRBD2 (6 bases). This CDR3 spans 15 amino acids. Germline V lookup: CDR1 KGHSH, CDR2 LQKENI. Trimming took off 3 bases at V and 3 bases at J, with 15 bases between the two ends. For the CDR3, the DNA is TGTGCCAGCTCACCTGTAGGGACTCCAGACTACGAGCAGTACTTC. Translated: CASSPVGTPDYEQYF.

CDR3 residues: CASSRTTGTGELFF. The CDR3 bases are TGTGCCAGCAGCCGGACTACGGGCACCGGGGAGCTGTTTTTT. The rearrangement uses TRBV14 and TRBJ2-2; the D gene is possibly TRBD2 (6 bases). CDR3 length: 14 residues. The germline V gene encodes CDR1 SGHDN and CDR2 FVKESK. V gave up 4 bases and J gave up 4 bases, with 10 bases separating them. Based on the CDR3 plus reference TRBV14 and TRBJ2-2, the full variable domain is EAGVTQFPSHSVIEKGQTVTLRCDPISGHDNLYWYRRVMGKEIKFLLHFVKESKQDESGMPNNRFLAERTGGTYSTLKVQPAELEDSGVYFCASSRTTGTGELFFGEGSRLTVL.

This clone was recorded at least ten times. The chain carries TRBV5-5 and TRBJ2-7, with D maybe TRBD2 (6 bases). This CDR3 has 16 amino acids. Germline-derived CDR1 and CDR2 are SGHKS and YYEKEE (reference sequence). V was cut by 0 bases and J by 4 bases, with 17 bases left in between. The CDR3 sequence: CASSLAGQGGRYEQYF. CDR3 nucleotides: TGTGCCAGCAGCTTGGCAGGGCAGGGAGGTCGATACGAGCAGTACTTC.

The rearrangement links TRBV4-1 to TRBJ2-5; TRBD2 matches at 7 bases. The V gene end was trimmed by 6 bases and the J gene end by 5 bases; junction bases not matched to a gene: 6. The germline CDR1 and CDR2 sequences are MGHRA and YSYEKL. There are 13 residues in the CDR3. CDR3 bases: TGCGCCAGCAGTCCGGGACTATCGGAGACCCAGTACTTC. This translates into CASSPGLSETQYF.